One sample yielded the 22 T cell receptor beta chains listed below, sequenced in a study of blood T cells in healthy people across ages (dated by TCRdb to the mid-2010s). The method was 5' RACE. A second PCR of about 6 to 11 cycles was performed with a sample-barcoded 5' primer and a J-beta primer mix. TCRdb cleaned the public reads at Q25 with fastp, built clones with MiXCR and kept in-frame beta chains. A single entry per CDR3 protein holds the most common genes and DNA from its merged rows. The sample includes 1.8 million or so distinct CDR3 sequences, with about two fifths observed a single time. The ten top clones hold 23% of the sample. Material for sequencing was blood. The receptors derive from a human donor in good health.

The chain employs TRBV6-6 and TRBJ1-2, with D unclear. Germline-derived CDR1 and CDR2 are MNHNY and SVGAGI (reference sequence). V shed 1 base and J shed 3 bases, with 15 bases lying between them. The CDR3 totals 16 residues. The CDR3 protein is CASSYFYEGTDYGYTF. DNA for the CDR3: TGTGCCAGCAGTTACTTCTACGAGGGTACAGACTATGGCTACACCTTC.

The rearrangement joins TRBV4-2 to TRBJ2-7; D is unclear. Trimming removed 1 base from V and 5 bases from J, with 6 bases in between. Germline CDR1 is LGHNA and CDR2 is YNFKEQ. This CDR3 is built from 12 residues. CDR3 region: CASSQGVNEQYF. The CDR3 region has the DNA TGTGCCAGCAGCCAAGGTGTGAACGAGCAGTACTTC.

The chain recombines TRBV5-1 with TRBJ2-5, with TRBD1 matching 9 bases. The germline V gene encodes CDR1 SGHRS and CDR2 YFSETQ. This CDR3 is 14 amino acids long. Trimming removed 4 bases from V and 4 bases from J; junction bases left unmatched: 5. CDR3 bases: TGCGCCAGCAGCGATACAGGGGGCCTAGAGACCCAGTACTTC. Translated: CASSDTGGLETQYF. The full variable domain, with the rest looked up from reference TRBV5-1 and TRBJ2-5, is KAGVTQTPRYLIKTRGQQVTLSCSPISGHRSVSWYQQTPGQGLQFLFEYFSETQRNKGNFPGRFSGRQFSNSRSEMNVSTLELGDSALYLCASSDTGGLETQYFGPGTRLLVL.

This chain connects TRBV29-1 to TRBJ1-2, with 8 bases identical to TRBD1. Trimming removed 6 bases from V and 7 bases from J; junction bases left unmatched: 4. CDR3 length: 11 residues. Germline loops: CDR1 SQVTM, CDR2 ANQGSEA. In DNA form, the CDR3 reads TGCAGCGTCAAGACAGGGGTTGGCTACACCTTC. Translation: CSVKTGVGYTF.

V gene TRBV6-2 or TRBV6-3 combines with J gene TRBJ2-7; weak D call: TRBD2 (6 bases). Trimming cost V 5 bases and J 3 bases, with 20 bases left between them. Per germline, CDR1 MNHEY and CDR2 SVGEGT. The CDR3 runs 16 residues. CDR3 sequence reads: CASSPHGAGPDYEQYF. CDR3 bases: TGTGCCAGCAGTCCCCACGGGGCGGGGCCGGACTACGAGCAGTACTTC.

For this clonotype: With a much larger clone just one base away, this may be a read error. This sequence joins TRBV6-5 and TRBJ1-2; 9 bases align to TRBD1. The trim removed 6 bases at V and 4 bases at J, leaving 6 bases unmatched. Germline V gene data show CDR1 as MNHEY and CDR2 as SVGAGI. The CDR3 spans 14 residues. CDR3: CASSAGTGCYGYTF. CDR3 in DNA: TGTGCCAGCAGCGCCGGGACAGGGTGCTATGGCTACACCTTC.

This clonotype has a handful of counts. The genes are TRBV5-1 and TRBJ1-4, with D maybe TRBD1 (5 bases). This CDR3 is built from 15 residues. The V and J ends lost 1 base and 8 bases respectively, with 15 bases between them. Germline CDR1 SGHRS, CDR2 YFSETQ. CDR3 amino acids: CASSLWDPIGEKLFF. CDR3 nucleotide sequence: TGCGCCAGCAGCTTGTGGGACCCGATTGGGGAAAAACTGTTTTTT.

CDR3 region: CASSVDFNEQFF. CDR3 nucleotide sequence: TGTGCCAGCAGCGTCGACTTCAATGAGCAGTTCTTC. The genes are TRBV4-2 and TRBJ2-1; D call uncertain. Germline V CDR1 and CDR2: LGHNA, YNFKEQ. The CDR3 is 12 residues long. V shed 5 bases and J shed 6 bases, with 8 bases lying between them.

The rearrangement links TRBV7-2 to TRBJ2-1, with D possibly TRBD2 on 6 matching bases. Germline assignment: CDR1 SGHTA and CDR2 FQGNSA. The CDR3 spans 15 residues. V lost 5 bases to trimming and J lost 0 bases, with 11 bases between them. CDR3 sequence (DNA): TGTGCCAGCAGCCTCGGGACTTTCTCCTACAATGAGCAGTTCTTC. It specifies CASSLGTFSYNEQFF.

Only a few counts were recorded for this clonotype. The V gene is TRBV9, the J gene TRBJ1-2, with TRBD1 as a possible D gene (6 bases). Deletions cut 4 bases from V and 7 bases from J, with 14 bases between. Germline CDR1 and CDR2: SGDLS and YYNGEE. The CDR3 is made up of 13 amino acids. The CDR3, as DNA: TGTGCCAGCAGCCCCCTGTCACAGGGTGGCTACACCTTC. Its translation is CASSPLSQGGYTF.

This clonotype showed up just a few times. The chain uses TRBV7-2 and TRBJ1-2; D not resolved. From germline, CDR1 is SGHTA and CDR2 FQGNSA. This CDR3 comprises 16 residues. Trimming stripped 3 bases from V and 10 bases from J, with 24 bases between. The DNA of the CDR3 is TGTGCCAGCAGCTTCCCTGCGGGAACGACTGATTTCGACTACACCTTC. Protein: CASSFPAGTTDFDYTF.

This clonotype was counted only a few times. The chain recombines TRBV10-2 with TRBJ1-2, with 7 nucleotides matching TRBD1. Germline CDR1 and CDR2: WSHSY and SAAADI. The CDR3 sequence is 13 residues long. V gave up 4 bases and J gave up 7 bases; unmatched junction bases: 6. Here the CDR3 reads CASSGITGAGYTF. The CDR3 DNA follows: TGCGCCAGCAGTGGTATCACAGGGGCTGGCTACACCTTC.

This clonotype was recorded at least ten times. The rearrangement joins TRBV4-2 to TRBJ2-4; D possibly corresponds to TRBD2 (5 bases). CDR1 and CDR2 (germline): LGHNA, YNFKEQ. The CDR3 length is 14 residues. The V and J ends lost 0 bases and 5 bases respectively, with 8 bases between them. The CDR3 sequence is CASSQDRGQNIQYF. In nucleotides, the CDR3 is TGTGCCAGCAGCCAAGATCGGGGTCAAAACATTCAGTACTTC.

This chain connects TRBV7-9 to TRBJ2-4, with D perhaps TRBD1 (5 bases). The DNA end is a closer match to TRBJ2-7, so the J assignment may be wrong. Germline lookup yields CDR1 SEHNR and CDR2 FQNEAQ (reference sequence). The CDR3 is 17 amino acids. The CDR3 region has the DNA TGTGCCAGCAGCCGGACAAGGCCCCTGAATCCTTCCTACGAGCAGTACTTC. Translated, it gives CASSRTRPLNPSYEQYF.

The CDR3: CSVRPGTGGDEKLFF. DNA of the CDR3: TGCAGTGTACGGCCCGGGACAGGGGGCGATGAAAAACTGTTTTTT. The chain carries TRBV20-1 and TRBJ1-4, with 12 bases lining up with TRBD1. Germline trimming cut 7 bases from V and 6 bases from J; bases unmatched to any gene: 9. CDR1 and CDR2 from the germline V gene are DFQATT and SNEGSKA (reference sequence). CDR3 length: 15 residues.

On this clonotype: Mismatch with germline at one junction end may stem from a read error. The chain combines TRBV12-3 or TRBV12-4 with TRBJ2-3; 12 bases agree with TRBD2. The CDR3 covers 15 residues. CDR3 region: CASSPTSGGPDTQYF. The CDR3 bases are TGTGCTAGCAGTCCCACTAGCGGGGGGCCAGATACGCAGTATTTT.

The chain couples TRBV20-1 to TRBJ2-7; 8 positions agree with TRBD2. The CDR3 sequence is 14 residues long. The germline V gene encodes CDR1 DFQATT and CDR2 SNEGSKA (reference sequence). Losses at the gene ends were 8 bases for V and 5 bases for J; bases not matched to a gene: 14. The CDR3 DNA is TGCAGTACTACCGGGACTAGTATCATCAACGAGCAGTACTTC. This codes for CSTTGTSIINEQYF.

This clonotype was detected only once. The rearrangement uses TRBV4-2 and TRBJ1-6; tentative D call: TRBD1 (5 bases). The V end was cut by 6 bases, the J end by 7 bases, with 13 bases between. CDR3 length equals 14 residues. From germline, CDR1 is LGHNA and CDR2 YNFKEQ. This CDR3 reads CASSKRGNNSPLHF. DNA of the CDR3: TGTGCCAGCAGTAAGAGGGGCAACAATTCACCCCTCCACTTT.

V gene TRBV4-1 combines with J gene TRBJ2-3, with D hard to call. V lost 4 bases, J lost 6 bases, and 14 bases lay in between. This CDR3 spans 14 amino acids. Germline CDR1 MGHRA, CDR2 YSYEKL. The CDR3 DNA follows: TGCGCCAGCAGCCCCACCAGGTACGCGGATACGCAGTATTTT. Its protein product is CASSPTRYADTQYF.

The chain is built from TRBV27 and TRBJ1-5; D call uncertain. Germline lookup yields CDR1 MNHEY and CDR2 SMNVEV (reference sequence). The V end lost 3 bases, the J end lost 7 bases, and 13 bases lay between the germline ends. The CDR3 spans 14 residues. CDR3 region: CASSFNPWGQPQHF. The CDR3 DNA reads TGTGCCAGCAGTTTTAATCCCTGGGGACAGCCCCAGCATTTT.

The V and J genes are TRBV10-3 and TRBJ1-6; D is possibly TRBD1 (5 bases). CDR1 is ENHRY, CDR2 SYGVKD, per germline. The CDR3 sequence is 14 residues long. Trimming stripped 3 bases from V and 7 bases from J, with 10 bases between. The CDR3 region has the DNA TGTGCCATCAGTGAATCCAGGGTGAATTCACCCCTCCACTTT. Its translation: CAISESRVNSPLHF.

This rearrangement joins TRBV4-1 to TRBJ2-5; 7 nucleotides agree with TRBD2. Germline trimming cut 2 bases from V and 2 bases from J; bases unmatched to any gene: 2. CDR3 length: 14 amino acids. CDR1 is MGHRA and CDR2 is YSYEKL in the germline V gene. As DNA, the CDR3 is TGCGCCAGCAGCCAAAGCGGGGTTCAAGAGACCCAGTACTTC. Its translation is CASSQSGVQETQYF.